The clone carrying this T cell receptor beta chain was seen only once. This specimen belongs to a study of control samples from healthy donors and cancer patients. The CDR3 totals 16 residues. Trimming shortened V by 2 bases and J by 11 bases, and 24 bases separated the two germline ends. The germline CDR1 and CDR2 sequences are WNHNN and SYGVQD (reference sequence). Here immunoSEQ multiplex PCR was the method, and the copy in TCRdb shows in-frame clones only, minus some. The sample includes roughly 120,000 clones, just over 90% seen only once; the top ten take 6% to 8.5%. The V gene is TRBV10-1, the J gene TRBJ1-1; D gene unclear. Sample: blood. The TCR sequence derives from a woman younger than 30 in good health. CDR3 residues: CASSEPRLRQSPGAFF. The CDR3 coding sequence is TGCGCCAGCAGTGAGCCCCGTCTTCGTCAGTCCCCTGGCGCTTTCTTT.